The 23 T cell receptor beta chains presented below share a single source sample, sequenced in a study of B cell selection in AIRE deficiency. The sorted conventional CD4 T cells were gated as CD4+CD127+. Assay: immunoSEQ multiplex PCR; the TCRdb copy retains only in-frame clones and omits some. The sample records over 20,000 clones, approximately 97% being singletons. Sequencing input: conventional CD4+ T cells sorted from PBMCs. These receptors originate from a human donor with AIRE deficiency.

The J gene is TRBJ2-7, the V gene TRBV19; 9 bases are shared with TRBD1. V lost 5 bases and J lost 3; bases outside the gene matches: 8. The CDR3 totals 15 residues. Germline V gene sequence: CDR1 LNHDA, CDR2 SQIVND (reference sequence). The CDR3 DNA is TGTGCCAGTAGTTCAGCCGGGACAGGGAGCTACGAGCAGTACTTC. Protein: CASSSAGTGSYEQYF.

The chain combines TRBV28 with TRBJ2-5; 13 bases align to TRBD2. The CDR3 is made up of 15 amino acids. The V gene end was trimmed by 6 bases and the J gene end by 2 bases; junction bases not matched to a gene: 3. The germline gives CDR1 MDHEN, CDR2 SYDVKM. CDR3 sequence (DNA): TGTGCCAGCAGGAGACTAGCGGGGGGTCAAGAGACCCAGTACTTC. It translates to CASRRLAGGQETQYF.

V gene TRBV9 combines with J gene TRBJ2-5; TRBD2 matches 8 bases. V was pared by 4 bases and J by 5 bases, with 13 bases of the junction left unmatched. Germline V gives CDR1 SGDLS, CDR2 YYNGEE. CDR3 length: 16 residues. The CDR3 DNA reads as TGTGCCAGCAGCCCCTCAATTGCGGGGGGTGAGGAGACCCAGTACTTC. Translated: CASSPSIAGGEETQYF.

The V call is TRBV10-3, the J call TRBJ2-1; 11 positions agree with TRBD2. This CDR3 comprises 19 residues. V was clipped by 3 bases and J by 3 bases; unmatched bases: 13. CDR1 is ENHRY and CDR2 is SYGVKD in the germline V gene. The CDR3 reads CAISEPGGTGLAGYNEQFF. CDR3 nucleotides: TGTGCCATCAGTGAACCGGGGGGAACTGGACTAGCGGGCTACAATGAGCAGTTCTTC.

This chain links TRBV2 with TRBJ1-4; the D is unclear. V lost 7 bases and J lost 8, with 17 bases in between. CDR1 and CDR2 (germline): SNHLY, FYNNEI. This CDR3 is built from 14 residues. CDR3: CASTPDVAGEKLFF. CDR3 DNA: TGTGCCAGCACGCCGGACGTCGCCGGGGAAAAACTGTTTTTT.

This clone was seen just once. The chain uses TRBV28 and TRBJ2-5, with 11 positions matching TRBD2. Trimming cost V 5 bases and J 2 bases; bases outside gene matches: 7. This CDR3 is built from 16 residues. Germline CDR1 and CDR2: MDHEN and SYDVKM. The CDR3 DNA follows: TGTGCCAGCAGTCCCGGACTAGCGGGCTTACAAGAGACCCAGTACTTC. Its protein product is CASSPGLAGLQETQYF.

The chain is built from TRBV2 and TRBJ1-6; no definite D call. The CDR3 is made up of 15 amino acids. V was cut by 0 bases and J by 4 bases, with 7 bases left in between. The germline V gene encodes CDR1 SNHLY and CDR2 FYNNEI. The CDR3 loop is CASSEAGPYNSPLHF. Here the CDR3 DNA reads TGTGCCAGCAGTGAAGCGGGTCCTTATAATTCACCCCTCCACTTT.

The chain has TRBV6-1 and TRBJ1-1; 10 nucleotides agree with TRBD1. Trimming took 3 bases from V and 3 from J; bases not matched to a gene: 7. Germline V gene data show CDR1 as MNHNS and CDR2 as SASEGT. The CDR3 has 16 residues. CDR3 loop: CASSEFLGTGDTEAFF. Here the CDR3 DNA reads TGTGCCAGCAGTGAGTTTTTAGGGACAGGGGACACTGAAGCTTTCTTT.

This rearrangement joins TRBV18 to TRBJ2-7, with TRBD1 identical over 7 bases. Per germline, CDR1 KGHSH and CDR2 LQKENI. V trimming: 2 bases; J trimming: 5 bases; junction bases outside the gene matches: 9. The CDR3 extends over 15 amino acids. CDR3 sequence (DNA): TGTGCCAGCTCACCAAGGACAGGCGCGTCCCACGAGCAGTACTTC. Translation gives CASSPRTGASHEQYF.

This chain connects TRBV7-3 to TRBJ2-7; 7 bases align to TRBD1. The trim removed 8 bases at V and 1 base at J, leaving 8 bases unmatched. Germline-derived CDR1 and CDR2 are SGHTA and FQGTGA. The length of the CDR3 is 14 residues. CDR3 protein: CASSRQGISYEQYF. CDR3 coding DNA: TGTGCCAGCTCGAGACAGGGTATTTCCTACGAGCAGTACTTC.

A note on this clone: One end of the junction is discordant with germline, which a read error may explain. The chain couples TRBV7-7 to TRBJ1-1, with 8 bases lining up with TRBD1. This CDR3 comprises 13 residues. Per the germline V gene, CDR1 is SSHAT and CDR2 is FNYEAQ (reference sequence). Here the CDR3 reads CASSLTGVTEAFF. The CDR3 DNA is TGTGCTAGCAGCTTGACAGGGGTGACTGAAGCTTTCTTT. Full variable domain (missing parts from reference TRBV7-7 and TRBJ1-1): GAGVSQSPRYKVTKRGQDVTLRCDPISSHATLYWYQQALGQGPEFLTYFNYEAQPDKSGLPSDRFSAERPEGSISTLTIQRTEQRDSAMYRCASSLTGVTEAFFGQGTRLTVV.

The chain carries TRBV7-2 and TRBJ2-5, with D maybe TRBD1 (6 bases). The length of the CDR3 is 15 residues. Trimming removed 5 bases at V and 2 bases at J, with 15 bases between. From germline, CDR1 is SGHTA and CDR2 FQGNSA. Here the CDR3 DNA reads TGTGCCAGCAGCGGCCGACAGGCGCAACAAGAGACCCAGTACTTC. Protein product: CASSGRQAQQETQYF.

The chain links TRBV7-2 to TRBJ2-4, with 11 bases that match TRBD2. J lost 13 bases, V lost 3 bases, and 5 bases had no gene match. CDR1 and CDR2 from the germline V gene are SGHTA and FQGNSA. The length of the CDR3 is 13 residues. Here the CDR3 DNA reads TGTGCCAGCAGCTTCAGGACTAGCGGGTTCCAGTACTTC. Translated: CASSFRTSGFQYF.

The rearrangement uses TRBV28 and TRBJ1-6; TRBD1 agrees at 8 bases. The CDR3 consists of 15 residues. Looked up from germline, CDR1 is MDHEN and CDR2 is SYDVKM. The V segment lost 2 bases and the J segment 10 bases; nucleotides outside the gene matches: 7. The CDR3 sequence is CASSLRQGKRSPLHF. The CDR3 DNA follows: TGTGCCAGCAGTTTACGACAGGGGAAACGGTCACCCCTCCACTTT.

The rearrangement joins TRBV5-6 to TRBJ2-7; 8 bases fit TRBD1. This CDR3 is built from 13 residues. V shed 0 bases, J shed 4 bases, and the junction held 0 bases outside the gene matches. CDR1 is SGHDT and CDR2 is YYEEEE in the germline V gene. CDR3 DNA: TGTGCCAGCAGCTTGGACAGGGGGTACGAGCAGTACTTC. This sequence encodes CASSLDRGYEQYF. Full variable domain (rest looked up from reference TRBV5-6 and TRBJ2-7): DAGVTQSPTHLIKTRGQQVTLRCSPKSGHDTVSWYQQALGQGPQFIFQYYEEEERQRGNFPDRFSGHQFPNYSSELNVNALLLGDSALYLCASSLDRGYEQYFGPGTRLTVT.

This clone was observed once. The rearrangement uses TRBV29-1 and TRBJ2-5, with D possibly being TRBD1 or TRBD2 (5 bases each). The V end was cut by 4 bases, the J end by 7 bases, with 19 bases between. The germline V gene encodes CDR1 SQVTM and CDR2 ANQGSEA. The CDR3 has 14 amino acids. The CDR3 nucleotides read TGCAGCGTTGTAGCCGACGGGGCTGCGGGGACCCAGTACTTC. Its translation is CSVVADGAAGTQYF.

This chain uses TRBV18 with TRBJ2-3; 15 bases map to TRBD2. This CDR3 is built from 24 residues. Germline loops: CDR1 KGHSH, CDR2 LQKENI. V lost 3 bases to trimming and J lost 2 bases; unmatched junction nucleotides: 24. CDR3 in DNA: TGTGCCAGCTCACCCCAGCCGGGACAGATTTACCTACGGACTAGCGGGGGGGACACAGATACGCAGTATTTT. Residues: CASSPQPGQIYLRTSGGDTDTQYF.

The chain carries TRBV9 and TRBJ1-2; no firm D call. The germline CDR1 and CDR2 sequences are SGDLS and YYNGEE. Trimming took off 0 bases at V and 1 base at J, with 4 bases between the two ends. This CDR3 comprises 13 residues. The CDR3 DNA is TGTGCCAGCAGCGTAGCTAGTAACTATGGCTACACCTTC. Translating gives CASSVASNYGYTF.

This chain uses TRBV6-1 with TRBJ2-3, with D perhaps matching TRBD2 (6 bases). CDR3 size: 15 residues. V gave up 5 bases and J gave up 2 bases, with 14 bases separating them. Germline CDR1 and CDR2: MNHNS and SASEGT. The CDR3 nucleotides read TGTGCCAGCAGTTTTAGAGGGGACTCCACAGATACGCAGTATTTT. This encodes CASSFRGDSTDTQYF.

The V gene is TRBV5-6, the J gene TRBJ2-5, with D tentatively TRBD1 (7 bases). Germline V gene lookup returns CDR1 SGHDT and CDR2 YYEEEE. The CDR3 runs 15 residues. V was shortened by 5 bases and J by 0 bases, with 14 bases between the two germline ends. CDR3 sequence (DNA): TGTGCCAGCAGGAGACTAGACAGGGACCAAGAGACCCAGTACTTC. Translation gives CASRRLDRDQETQYF.

The V gene is TRBV9, the J gene TRBJ1-1; possible D gene TRBD1, 5 bases. This CDR3 is 14 amino acids long. V lost 2 bases and J 6 bases, leaving 14 bases between the germline ends. The V gene's germline CDR1 is SGDLS and CDR2 YYNGEE. DNA for the CDR3: TGTGCCAGCAGCGTGGGTCAGGGCGTCGCTGAAGCTTTCTTT. Translating it yields CASSVGQGVAEAFF.

The chain carries TRBV6-5 and TRBJ2-7; D is perhaps TRBD1 (6 bases). Germline V gene data show CDR1 as MNHEY and CDR2 as SVGAGI. Trimming took off 0 bases at V and 0 bases at J, with 12 bases between the two ends. CDR3 length: 16 residues. CDR3 residues: CASSYSQGSFSYEQYF. The DNA of the CDR3 is TGTGCCAGCAGTTACTCCCAGGGGTCTTTCTCCTACGAGCAGTACTTC.

The V call is TRBV4-3, the J call TRBJ2-7; D uncertain. This CDR3 is built from 11 residues. The germline V and J ends were trimmed by 5 bases and 7 bases, with 9 bases remaining between them. The germline gives CDR1 LGHNA, CDR2 YSLEER. CDR3 bases: TGCGCCAGCAGCAACCTGCTAGAGCAGTACTTC. Translation gives CASSNLLEQYF.